The entry that follows covers one TCR beta chain sequence. Sequenced by immunoSEQ multiplex PCR; TCRdb stores in-frame clones only, minus some. Of approximately 150,000 clones in the sample, roughly 84% were seen once. The data were taken from a study of cytotoxic CD8 clonotypes in ibrutinib-treated CLL. The sample in question was PBMCs, obtained at disease progression, from a patient treated with ibrutinib. This sequence was found in a human donor with chronic lymphocytic leukemia.

The chain's CDR3 is CASSVAISGRVYEQYF. The CDR3 coding sequence is TGTGCCAGCAGCGTAGCGATTAGCGGGAGGGTATACGAGCAGTACTTC. The V call is TRBV9, the J call TRBJ2-7, with TRBD2 matching over 11 bases. CDR3 size: 16 residues. The V gene end was trimmed by 0 bases and the J gene end by 4 bases; junction bases not matched to a gene: 6. Germline V lookup: CDR1 SGDLS, CDR2 YYNGEE.